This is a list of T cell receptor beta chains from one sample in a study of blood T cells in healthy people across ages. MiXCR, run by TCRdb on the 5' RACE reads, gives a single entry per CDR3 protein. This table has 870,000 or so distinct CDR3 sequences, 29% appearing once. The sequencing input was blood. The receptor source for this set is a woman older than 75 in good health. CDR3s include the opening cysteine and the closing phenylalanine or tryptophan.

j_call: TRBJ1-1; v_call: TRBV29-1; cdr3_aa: CSVGHREKNTEAFF
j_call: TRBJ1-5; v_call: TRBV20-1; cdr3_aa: CSARPGLRDQPQHF
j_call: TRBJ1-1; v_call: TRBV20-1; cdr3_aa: CSARDLMDRESEAFF
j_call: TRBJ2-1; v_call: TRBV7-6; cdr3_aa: CASSYRGSHNEQFF
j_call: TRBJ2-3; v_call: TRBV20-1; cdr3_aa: CSARAPGIGGGATSTDTQYF
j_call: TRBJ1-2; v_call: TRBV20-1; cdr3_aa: CRAPDPGSGYTF
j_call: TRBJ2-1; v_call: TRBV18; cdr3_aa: CASSPTLGNNEQFF
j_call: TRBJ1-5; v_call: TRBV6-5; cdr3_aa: CASSHRGGNQPQHF
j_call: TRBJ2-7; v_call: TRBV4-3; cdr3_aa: CASSQDRASGSSEQYF
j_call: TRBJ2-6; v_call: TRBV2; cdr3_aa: CASSAEKTSGANVLTF
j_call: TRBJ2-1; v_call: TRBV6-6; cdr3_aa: CATTGAGIYNEQYF
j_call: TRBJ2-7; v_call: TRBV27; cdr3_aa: CASSFGAGTGSGEQYF
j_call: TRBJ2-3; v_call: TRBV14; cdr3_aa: CASSQDVLAQGTDTQYF
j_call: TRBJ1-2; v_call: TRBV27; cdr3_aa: CATLGTGGTNYGYTF
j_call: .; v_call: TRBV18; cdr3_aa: CASSPPQETQFF
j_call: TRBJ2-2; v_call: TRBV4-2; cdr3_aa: CASSQPGTAATGELFF
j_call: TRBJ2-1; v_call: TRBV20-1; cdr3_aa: CSARPTGFF
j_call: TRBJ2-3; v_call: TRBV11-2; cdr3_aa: CASSLTGGTTGTDTQYF
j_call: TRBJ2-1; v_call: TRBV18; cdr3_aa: CASSSGLAGVEQFF
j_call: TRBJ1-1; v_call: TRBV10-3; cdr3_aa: CAISEAWGPRNTEAFF
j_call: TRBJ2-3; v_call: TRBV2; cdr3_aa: CASGLAGTDTQYF
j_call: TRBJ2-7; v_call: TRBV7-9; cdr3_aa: CASSLVGTLYEQYF
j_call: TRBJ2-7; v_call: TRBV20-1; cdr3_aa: CSAPTSTTYEQYF
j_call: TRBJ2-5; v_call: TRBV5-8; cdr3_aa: CASSPGLAGTQETQYF
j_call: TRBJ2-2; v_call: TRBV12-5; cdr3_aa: CASGRGGGTGELFF
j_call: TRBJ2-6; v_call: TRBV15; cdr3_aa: CATSRVHVRIDSGANVLTF
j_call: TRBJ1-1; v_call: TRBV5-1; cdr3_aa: CASHDPGKVNTEAFF
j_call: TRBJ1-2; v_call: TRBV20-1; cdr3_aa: CSARVTVSSTHTF
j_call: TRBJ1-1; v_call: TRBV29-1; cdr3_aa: CSVEGQLNTEAFF
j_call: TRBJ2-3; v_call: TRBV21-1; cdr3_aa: CASSTHSGGSTDTQYF
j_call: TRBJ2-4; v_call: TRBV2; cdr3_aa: CASSVLGVGIQYF
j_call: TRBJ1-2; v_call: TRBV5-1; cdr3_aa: CAGSSQGAAYYGYTF
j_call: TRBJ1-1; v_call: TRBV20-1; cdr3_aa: CSARSFTDTEAFF
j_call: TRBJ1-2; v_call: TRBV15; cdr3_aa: CATSSKARTAGGYTF
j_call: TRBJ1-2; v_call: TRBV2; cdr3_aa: CASSEVGQSNYGYTF
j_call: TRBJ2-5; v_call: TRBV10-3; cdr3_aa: CAISESTRDRYF
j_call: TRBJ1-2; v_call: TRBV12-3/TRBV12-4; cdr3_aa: CASSPGARGYTF
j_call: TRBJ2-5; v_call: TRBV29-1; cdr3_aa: CSVEDATLGPFETQYF
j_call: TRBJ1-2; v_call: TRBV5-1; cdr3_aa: CASSLSGGSSYGYTF
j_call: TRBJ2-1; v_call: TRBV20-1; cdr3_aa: CSARDHRLAGASNEQFF
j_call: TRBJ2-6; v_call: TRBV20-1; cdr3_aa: CSAVTGTGNSGANVLTF
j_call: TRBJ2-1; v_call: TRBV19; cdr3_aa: CASSPGLLRSYNEQFF
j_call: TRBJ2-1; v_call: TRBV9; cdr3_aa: CASSGESGSSYNEQFF
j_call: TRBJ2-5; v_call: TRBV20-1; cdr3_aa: CSARVSTSGCNEQYF
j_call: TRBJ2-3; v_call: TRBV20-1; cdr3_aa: CSARGGLAGPDTQYF
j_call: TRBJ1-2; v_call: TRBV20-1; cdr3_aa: CSPSRQGYGYTF
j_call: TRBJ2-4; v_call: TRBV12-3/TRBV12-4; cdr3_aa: CASSQTEKYF
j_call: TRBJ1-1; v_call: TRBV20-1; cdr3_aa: CSPLAGGNTEAFF
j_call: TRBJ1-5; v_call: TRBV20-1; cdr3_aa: CSAREAAQGVQPQHF
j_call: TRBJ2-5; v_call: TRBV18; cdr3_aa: CASSGTTGRGETQYF
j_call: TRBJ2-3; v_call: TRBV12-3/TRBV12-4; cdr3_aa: CASSLIGLAVADTQYF
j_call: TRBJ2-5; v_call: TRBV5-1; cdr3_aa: CASSWGLAGGRETQYF
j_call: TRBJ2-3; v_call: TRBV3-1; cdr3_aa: CASSRLTGADTQYF
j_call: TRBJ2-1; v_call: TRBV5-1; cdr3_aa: CASSLGQGAVKFF
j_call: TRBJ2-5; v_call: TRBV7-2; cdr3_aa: CASSRTSGTTQETQYF
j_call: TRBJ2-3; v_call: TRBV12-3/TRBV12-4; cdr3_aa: CASSLAGLAVDTQYF
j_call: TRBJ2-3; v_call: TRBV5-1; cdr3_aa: CASSLRVLGTDTQYF
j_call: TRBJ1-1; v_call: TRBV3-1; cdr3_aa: CASSQALGTGGANTEAFF
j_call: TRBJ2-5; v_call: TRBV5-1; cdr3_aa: CASSLVPKETQYF